The 23 T cell receptor beta chains reported below all come from one sample, sequenced in a study of CD8 T cells in Susac syndrome. RNA amounts of about 0.5 to 1 ug underwent reverse transcription with random hexamers. Each CDR3 protein gets one entry after TCRdb re-called the immunoSEQ multiplex PCR reads with MiXCR. The table shows around 81,000 distinct CDR3 sequences, with 85% to 95% occurring only once. Sample: CD8+ T cells from PBMCs. The receptors derive from a human donor with Susac syndrome.

The chain employs TRBV30 and TRBJ2-1; D may be TRBD2 (6 bases). This CDR3 region has 17 residues. Germline assignment: CDR1 GTSNPN and CDR2 SVGIG (reference sequence). The V gene lost 1 base and the J gene lost 4 bases, with 20 bases spanning the gap. Written as DNA, the CDR3 is TGTGCCTGGAGTGCAACCCGGGAGCGGAAACTGTACAATGAGCAGTTCTTC. It yields the protein CAWSATRERKLYNEQFF.

The rearrangement links TRBV4-3 to TRBJ2-1; D might be TRBD2 (5 bases). Trimming took 7 bases from V and 0 from J, leaving 10 bases between them. Germline V gene lookup returns CDR1 LGHNA and CDR2 YSLEER. There are 14 residues in the CDR3. The CDR3 bases are TGCGCCAGCACCCGGGGTCGCTCCTACAATGAGCAGTTCTTC. Amino acids: CASTRGRSYNEQFF.

The gene calls are TRBV20-1 and TRBJ2-7; D is unclear. The CDR3 totals 12 residues. CDR1 and CDR2 (germline): DFQATT, SNEGSKA (reference sequence). The V end was cut by 6 bases, the J end by 3 bases, with 12 bases between. CDR3 protein: CSAEATDYEQYF. CDR3 in DNA: TGCAGTGCGGAAGCGACGGACTACGAGCAGTACTTC.

The chain carries TRBV9 and TRBJ1-6, with TRBD1 as a possible D gene (5 bases). CDR1 and CDR2 (germline): SGDLS, YYNGEE. This CDR3 region has 11 residues. V dropped 7 bases and J dropped 7 bases, with 6 bases sitting between them. CDR3 region: CASGTNSPLHF. DNA for the CDR3: TGTGCCAGCGGGACCAATTCACCCCTCCACTTT.

The chain combines TRBV3-1 with TRBJ2-5; unclear D gene. There are 12 residues in the CDR3. Germline assignment: CDR1 LGHDT and CDR2 YNNKEL (reference sequence). Trimming removed 2 bases at V and 6 bases at J, with 7 bases between. The CDR3 DNA follows: TGTGCCAGCAGCCAATTTCACAAGACCCAGTACTTC. It encodes CASSQFHKTQYF.

The chain employs TRBV28 and TRBJ1-5; maybe TRBD1 (6 bases). Germline CDR1 and CDR2: MDHEN and SYDVKM. V was pared by 4 bases and J by 1 base, with 14 bases between. The length of the CDR3 is 16 residues. CDR3 protein: CASSYAFGGSNQPQHF. CDR3 nucleotide sequence: TGTGCCAGCAGTTACGCCTTCGGGGGCAGCAATCAGCCCCAGCATTTT.

For the CDR3, the DNA is TGTGCCTGGAAGGTTGAGCGGAGACTCCCCTACGAGCAGTACTTC. It is translated as CAWKVERRLPYEQYF. The chain has TRBV30 and TRBJ2-7; D perhaps matches TRBD2 (5 bases). CDR3 length equals 15 residues. Per the germline V gene, CDR1 is GTSNPN and CDR2 is SVGIG (reference sequence). V lost 4 bases, J lost 2 bases, and 18 bases lay in between. Full variable domain (outside the CDR3, taken from reference TRBV30 and TRBJ2-7): SQTIHQWPATLVQPVGSPLSLECTVEGTSNPNLYWYRQAAGRGLQLLFYSVGIGQISSEVPQNLSASRPQDRQFILSSKKLLLSDSGFYLCAWKVERRLPYEQYFGPGTRLTVT.

The rearrangement uses TRBV5-6 and TRBJ1-2, with D possibly matching TRBD1 (5 bases). Germline assignment: CDR1 SGHDT and CDR2 YYEEEE. The V end was cut by 3 bases, the J end by 8 bases, with 17 bases between. There are 14 residues in the CDR3. The CDR3 loop reads CASSSDRDLRGYTF. CDR3 coding DNA: TGTGCCAGCAGCTCCGACCGGGACCTAAGGGGCTACACCTTC.

V usage is TRBV3-1 and J usage is TRBJ1-1; unclear D gene. The germline V gene encodes CDR1 LGHDT and CDR2 YNNKEL (reference sequence). The CDR3 is made up of 15 amino acids. The V gene lost 0 bases and the J gene lost 3 bases, with 11 bases spanning the gap. CDR3 residues: CASSQDRVGHTEAFF. CDR3 DNA sequence: TGTGCCAGCAGCCAAGATAGGGTTGGGCACACTGAAGCTTTCTTT.

The V and J genes are TRBV5-1 and TRBJ2-2, with no clear D. Germline V gene data show CDR1 as SGHRS and CDR2 as YFSETQ. V lost 3 bases, J lost 5 bases, and 8 bases lay in between. The CDR3 extends over 13 amino acids. The DNA for the CDR3 is TGCGCCAGCAGCTCGGAAGGTACCGGGGAGCTGTTTTTT. Protein: CASSSEGTGELFF.

The rearrangement joins TRBV19 to TRBJ2-3; tentatively, D is TRBD2 (5 bases). CDR1 LNHDA and CDR2 SQIVND come from the germline V gene (reference sequence). This CDR3 has 15 amino acids. V gave up 5 bases and J gave up 4 bases, with 16 bases separating them. CDR3 region: CASSPELTGADTQYF. The CDR3 nucleotides are TGTGCCAGTAGTCCAGAGTTAACCGGGGCAGATACGCAGTATTTT.

The chain uses TRBV7-9 and TRBJ2-2; D may match TRBD1 or TRBD2 (5 bases each). Trimming shortened V by 5 bases and J by 4 bases, and 11 bases separated the two germline ends. The CDR3 length is 14 residues. The germline gives CDR1 SEHNR, CDR2 FQNEAQ (reference sequence). CDR3 sequence: CASSPRGATGELFF. DNA of the CDR3: TGTGCCAGCAGCCCCCGAGGGGCCACCGGGGAGCTGTTTTTT. Combining the CDR3 with reference TRBV7-9 and TRBJ2-2 gives the whole variable domain DTGVSQNPRHKITKRGQNVTFRCDPISEHNRLYWYRQTLGQGPEFLTYFQNEAQLEKSRLLSDRFSAERPKGSFSTLEIQRTEQGDSAMYLCASSPRGATGELFFGEGSRLTVL.

The chain uses TRBV9 and TRBJ2-7; possibly TRBD1 for D (6 bases). V lost 4 bases to trimming and J lost 5 bases, with 13 bases between them. Looked up from germline, CDR1 is SGDLS and CDR2 is YYNGEE. The CDR3 runs to 13 residues. The CDR3: CASSLAGDHEQYF. CDR3 DNA: TGTGCCAGCAGCTTAGCAGGGGACCACGAGCAGTACTTC.

V usage is TRBV15 and J usage is TRBJ1-3; D gene ambiguous. CDR3 size: 14 residues. Per the germline V gene, CDR1 is LNHNV and CDR2 is YYDKDF (reference sequence). Trimming removed 6 bases at V and 0 bases at J, with 9 bases between. As DNA, the CDR3 is TGTGCCACCAGTCCGCAGAGCTCTGGAAACACCATATATTTT. Protein product: CATSPQSSGNTIYF.

The chain combines TRBV7-9 with TRBJ2-7; TRBD2 matches at 11 bases. Germline CDR1 is SEHNR and CDR2 is FQNEAQ (reference sequence). The CDR3 loop spans 16 amino acids. J lost 2 bases, V lost 1 base, and 4 bases had no gene match. DNA for the CDR3: TGTGCCAGCAGCTTAGGGGGACTAGCGGCTACCTACGAGCAGTACTTC. Its translation: CASSLGGLAATYEQYF.

The J gene is TRBJ2-1, the V gene TRBV11-2, with D perhaps given as TRBD1 or TRBD2 (5 bases each). V was pared by 5 bases and J by 4 bases, with 30 bases between. This CDR3 comprises 20 residues. From germline, CDR1 is SGHAT and CDR2 FQNNGV. DNA of the CDR3: TGTGCCAGCAGCGTCGGTTGGGGGATCGGAGACAATTTAATTTACAATGAGCAGTTCTTC. This translates into CASSVGWGIGDNLIYNEQFF.

The chain is built from TRBV19 and TRBJ2-3; 9 bases are shared with TRBD2. With 0 bases clipped from V and 4 bases from J, the junction kept 5 bases outside the gene matches. The V gene's germline CDR1 is LNHDA and CDR2 SQIVND (reference sequence). The CDR3 contains 16 residues. The CDR3 DNA follows: TGTGCCAGTAGTATAGAACCGGGACTAGCTGCAGATACGCAGTATTTT. The encoded protein is CASSIEPGLAADTQYF.

This chain joins TRBV7-9 and TRBJ2-5; D is unclear. Germline CDR1 reads SEHNR; CDR2 reads FQNEAQ (reference sequence). The CDR3 has 11 amino acids. Trimming pared 5 bases from V and 5 bases from J, leaving 6 bases between. In nucleotides, the CDR3 is TGTGCCAGCAGCCGTAAGGAGACCCAGTACTTC. Its protein product is CASSRKETQYF.

V and J are TRBV25-1 and TRBJ2-2; 7 nucleotides line up with TRBD1. V lost 5 bases and J lost 2; bases outside the gene matches: 8. The CDR3 runs to 16 residues. The V gene's germline CDR1 is MGHDK and CDR2 SYGVNS. The CDR3 region is CASSQGQDLNTGELFF. The DNA of the CDR3 is TGTGCCAGCAGTCAAGGACAGGACCTTAACACCGGGGAGCTGTTTTTT. The variable domain in full, with the rest retrieved from reference TRBV25-1 and TRBJ2-2, is EADIYQTPRYLVIGTGKKITLECSQTMGHDKMYWYQQDPGMELHLIHYSYGVNSTEKGDLSSESTVSRIRTEHFPLTLESARPSHTSQYLCASSQGQDLNTGELFFGEGSRLTVL.

V usage is TRBV15 and J usage is TRBJ1-5, with 7 bases identical to TRBD1. The CDR3 runs to 14 residues. The germline V gene has CDR1 LNHNV and CDR2 YYDKDF (reference sequence). V shed 8 bases and J 6 bases; nucleotides not matched to a gene: 10. The DNA for the CDR3 is TGTGCCACCGGGGTAGACAGGGCGGGTCAGCCCCAGCATTTT. Its translation: CATGVDRAGQPQHF.

The chain joins TRBV12-3 or TRBV12-4 to TRBJ2-1, with a possible D match to TRBD1 (6 bases). CDR3 length: 15 residues. V lost 5 bases and J 0 bases, leaving 11 bases between the germline ends. The CDR3 bases are TGTGCCAGCAGTCAAGGACAGTCCTCCTACAATGAGCAGTTCTTC. This translates into CASSQGQSSYNEQFF.

This CDR3 is CASSPAFRDEQYF. CDR3 DNA sequence: TGTGCCAGCAGCCCCGCCTTCAGAGACGAGCAGTACTTC. The chain employs TRBV7-9 and TRBJ2-7; D unclear. This CDR3 has 13 residues. CDR1 is SEHNR and CDR2 is FQNEAQ in the germline V gene (reference sequence). The ends were cut back, 5 bases at V and 5 bases at J, with 13 bases in the middle. Filled out from reference TRBV7-9 and TRBJ2-7, the complete variable domain reads DTGVSQNPRHKITKRGQNVTFRCDPISEHNRLYWYRQTLGQGPEFLTYFQNEAQLEKSRLLSDRFSAERPKGSFSTLEIQRTEQGDSAMYLCASSPAFRDEQYFGPGTRLTVT.

This rearrangement joins TRBV9 to TRBJ2-7, with D maybe TRBD2 (5 bases). Germline CDR1 SGDLS, CDR2 YYNGEE. This CDR3 has 16 amino acids. Trimming removed 4 bases from V and 4 bases from J, with 21 bases in between. CDR3 in amino acids: CASSYRVDGGAYEQYF. CDR3 nucleotide sequence: TGTGCCAGCAGCTACCGTGTTGACGGAGGAGCGTACGAGCAGTACTTC. Based on the CDR3 plus reference TRBV9 and TRBJ2-7, the full variable domain is DSGVTQTPKHLITATGQRVTLRCSPRSGDLSVYWYQQSLDQGLQFLIQYYNGEERAKGNILERFSAQQFPDLHSELNLSSLELGDSALYFCASSYRVDGGAYEQYFGPGTRLTVT.